The entry below gives a single TCR beta chain sequence along with its context. The sample belongs to a study of blood T cell repertoires in COVID-19. Sequenced by immunoSEQ multiplex PCR; TCRdb stores in-frame clones only, minus some. The sample has approximately 120,000 clones; roughly 90% are singletons. Germline lookup yields CDR1 LNHDA and CDR2 SQIVND (reference sequence). The V and J ends lost 5 bases and 6 bases respectively, with 17 bases between them. The CDR3 totals 15 residues. This clonotype was obtained from a man aged 45 to 65 with COVID-19, enrolled during active disease. Material: peripheral blood. The genes are TRBV19 and TRBJ1-5; D is perhaps TRBD1 (6 bases). The CDR3 DNA reads as TGTGCCAGTAGTTTGAACAGGGAGATTGGTCAGCCCCAGCATTTT. This translates into CASSLNREIGQPQHF.